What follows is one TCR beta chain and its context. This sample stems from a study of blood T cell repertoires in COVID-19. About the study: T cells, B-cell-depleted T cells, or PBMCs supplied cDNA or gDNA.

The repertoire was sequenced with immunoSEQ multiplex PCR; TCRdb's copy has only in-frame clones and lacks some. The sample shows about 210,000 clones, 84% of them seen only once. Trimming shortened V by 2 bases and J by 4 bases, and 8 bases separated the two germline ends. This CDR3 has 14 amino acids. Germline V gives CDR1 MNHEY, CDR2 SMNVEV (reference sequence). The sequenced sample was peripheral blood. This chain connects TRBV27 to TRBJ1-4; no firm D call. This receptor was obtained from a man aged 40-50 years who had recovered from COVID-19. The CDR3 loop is CASSLAYHNEKLFF. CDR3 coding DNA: TGTGCCAGCAGTTTAGCCTACCATAATGAAAAACTGTTTTTT.